This TCR beta chain was captured by sequencing in a study of T cells after yellow fever vaccination. Study-wide points: A weaker secondary response peaked on day 5, the primary on day 15.

At least ten counts were recorded for this clonotype. No antigen is known for it. The CDR3 extends over 15 amino acids. Deletions cut 2 bases from V and 6 bases from J, with 14 bases between. The 5'RACE template-switching step produced TCR cDNA and added a universal primer site and UMIs. MiXCR, run by TCRdb on the 5' RACE reads, gives a single entry per CDR3 protein. Among a few hundred thousand distinct CDR3 sequences, less than 20% were seen once, and the ten largest hold roughly 17%. Sequenced material: PBMCs, taken about 5 days after the first yellow fever vaccination. This receptor was obtained from a man aged 18 to 29 who received the YFV17D yellow fever vaccine. The chain combines TRBV12-3 or TRBV12-4 with TRBJ1-5; D possibly corresponds to TRBD1 (5 bases). The DNA for the CDR3 is TGTGCCAGCAGTTTACAGGGTACGGTCGGTCAGCCCCAGCATTTT. This translates into CASSLQGTVGQPQHF.